What follows describes a single T cell receptor (beta chain). Its matching antigen is unknown. These data are taken from a study of vaccination effects on CD4 cells after COVID-19. In the ViraFEST assay, antigen-specific CD4+ clonotypes were identified by expansion after peptide-pool stimulation. Having been cultured for around ten days, the cells underwent CD4+ T cell isolation. Each person got two doses of an mRNA SARS-CoV-2 vaccine, BNT162b2 or mRNA-1273. Vaccinees lacked prior SARS-CoV-2 infection and tested negative for nucleocapsid antibodies. Half the medium was replaced with IL-2 medium on days 3 and 7. Data came from immunoSEQ multiplex PCR; TCRdb stores just in-frame clones and leaves some out. The sample holds tens of thousands of clones, around 78% seen once. The receptor's source is a human donor who received a COVID-19 vaccine. The material sequenced was CD4+ T cells from PBMCs cultured with HCoV-229E spike peptides, taken after COVID-19 vaccination.

The CDR3 nucleotides read TGTGCCAGTAGTATGAAACAGGGCACAGATACGCAGTATTTT. The encoded protein is CASSMKQGTDTQYF. The genes are TRBV19 and TRBJ2-3, with D maybe TRBD1 (5 bases). V dropped 3 bases and J dropped 1 base, with 8 bases sitting between them. Germline lookup yields CDR1 LNHDA and CDR2 SQIVND (reference sequence). The CDR3 spans 14 residues.